This TCR beta chain is from a study of beta chain features in type 1 diabetes. Study-level findings and limits: Across patients, naive, central memory and Treg TCRB repertoires exhibited apparently greater similarity than was observed across healthy donors. Shortening that was moderate but significant affected the TCRB CDR3s of Type 1 diabetes patients in all four CD4+ subsets.

Remarks on this clone: Its antigen is unknown.

The CDR3 is 16 amino acids. Germline CDR1 SEHNR, CDR2 FQNEAQ (reference sequence). After removal of 5 bases from V and 7 bases from J, the junction contained 14 bases not matched to a gene. All of the isolated RNA was reverse transcribed, so expressed TCRB transcripts were sequenced. TCRdb's copy holds only in-frame clones and misses some; the assay was immunoSEQ multiplex PCR. The sample carries 200,000 to 250,000 clones, over 9.5% recorded once. The source is a woman in her late teens or twenties in good health. Input material: naive CD4+ T cells from blood. This chain connects TRBV7-9 to TRBJ2-5, with 9 bases matching TRBD1. CDR3 nucleotides: TGTGCCAGCAGCGCACAGGGGGCGCCGGGGTCCGCGACCCAGTACTTC. Translating gives CASSAQGAPGSATQYF.